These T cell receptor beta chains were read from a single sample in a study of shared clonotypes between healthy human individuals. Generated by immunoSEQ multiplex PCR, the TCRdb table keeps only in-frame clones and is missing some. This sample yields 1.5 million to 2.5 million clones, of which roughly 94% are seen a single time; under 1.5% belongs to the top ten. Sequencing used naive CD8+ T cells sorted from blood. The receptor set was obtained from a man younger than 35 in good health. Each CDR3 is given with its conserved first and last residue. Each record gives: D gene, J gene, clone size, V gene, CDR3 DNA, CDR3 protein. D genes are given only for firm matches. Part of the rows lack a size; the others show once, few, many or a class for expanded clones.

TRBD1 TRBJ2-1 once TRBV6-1 TGTGCCAGCAGTGAAGAGGGGGCCGCGGTGCTCTTC CASSEEGAAVLF
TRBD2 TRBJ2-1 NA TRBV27 TGTGCCAGCAGTTGGCTAGCGGGGGCTTACAATGAGCAGTTCTTC CASSWLAGAYNEQFF
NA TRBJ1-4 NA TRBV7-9 TGTGCCAGCAGCTATCAAGGACCCTCCGCGGGGAAACTGTTTTTT CASSYQGPSAGKLFF
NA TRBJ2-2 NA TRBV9 TGTGCCAGCAGCCTAGGGTCCGGGGAGCTGTTTTTT CASSLGSGELFF
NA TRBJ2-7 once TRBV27 TGTGCCAGCAGTTTATCGCCCGGGACCTGGAGGGCCGAGCAGTACTTC CASSLSPGTWRAEQYF
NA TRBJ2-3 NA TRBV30 TGTGCCTGGAGCAACGCCAAAGGGGGACACAGCACAGATACGCAGTATTTT CAWSNAKGGHSTDTQYF
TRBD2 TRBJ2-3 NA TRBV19 TGTGCCAGTAGACCCCTTTCCGGGACTAGCGGGGACTTAGGGCAGTATTTT CASRPLSGTSGDLGQYF
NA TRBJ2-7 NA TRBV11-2 TGTGCCAGCTCCCAATGGGAGCTTATATCGAACTACGAGCAGTACTTC CASSQWELISNYEQYF
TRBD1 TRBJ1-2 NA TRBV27 TGTGCCACCCGTGGGGCGGGACAGGTAGAGAATGGCTACACCTTC CATRGAGQVENGYTF
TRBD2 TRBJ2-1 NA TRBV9 TGTGCCAGCAGCGTAGCCGGGGGGGCCACGGCTGAGCAGTTCTTC CASSVAGGATAEQFF
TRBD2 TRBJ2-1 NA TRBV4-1 TGCGCCAGCAGCCAAGATGGGGGGGGACTCATCTACAATGAGCAGTTCTTC CASSQDGGGLIYNEQFF
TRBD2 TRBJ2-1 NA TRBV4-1 TGCGCCAGCAGCAAGACTAGCGGGGAGTACAATGAGCAGTTCTTC CASSKTSGEYNEQFF
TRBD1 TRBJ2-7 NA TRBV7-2 TGTGCCAGCAGCTTGACAGGGACATCCCTCTCCTACGAGCAGTACTTC CASSLTGTSLSYEQYF
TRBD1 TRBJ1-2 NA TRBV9 TGTGCCAGCAGCGGACGGACAGGGGTTAACTATGGCTACACCTTC CASSGRTGVNYGYTF
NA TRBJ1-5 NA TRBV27 TGTGCCAGCGGAACAGGGAAACTCAATCAGCCCCAGCATTTT CASGTGKLNQPQHF
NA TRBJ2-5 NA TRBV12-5 TGTGCTAGTGGTTTGGTACGGGGAGAGACCCAGTACTTC CASGLVRGETQYF
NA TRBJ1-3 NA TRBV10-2 TGCGCCAGCAGTGAGATAGGGGGCTCTGGAAACACCATATATTTT CASSEIGGSGNTIYF
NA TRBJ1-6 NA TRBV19 TGTGCCAGTAGTCCGGGATGGGCAACCCTCCACTTT CASSPGWATLHF
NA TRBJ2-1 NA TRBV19 TGTGCCAGTAATGTGCACGCGGCCGCCTACAATGAGCAGTTCTTC CASNVHAAAYNEQFF
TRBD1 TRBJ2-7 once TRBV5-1 TGCGCCAGCAGGTTAACAGGGGATCGGTCCTACGAGCAGTACTTC CASRLTGDRSYEQYF
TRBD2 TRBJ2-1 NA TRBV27 TGTGCCAGCAGTTTACTTGCGGGGGGGTCCTACAATGAGCAGTTCTTC CASSLLAGGSYNEQFF
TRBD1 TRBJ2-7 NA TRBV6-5 TGTGCCAGCAGTTGGGCAGGGGGCTCTTCCCGCGAGCAGTACTTC CASSWAGGSSREQYF
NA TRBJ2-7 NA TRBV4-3 TGCGCCAGCAGCCAAGCTTTAGGGGATCCCTACGAGCAGTACTTC CASSQALGDPYEQYF
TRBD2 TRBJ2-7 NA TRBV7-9 TGTGCCAGCAGCTTAGTAGAAGCGGGAGGGCCCGAGCAGTACTTC CASSLVEAGGPEQYF
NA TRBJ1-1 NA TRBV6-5 TGTGCCAGCAGTCCCGAAGGAGGCACTGAAGCTTTCTTT CASSPEGGTEAFF
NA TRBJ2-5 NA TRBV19 TGTGCCAGTAGTATAGATCGCGAAGGCCAAGAGACCCAGTACTTC CASSIDREGQETQYF
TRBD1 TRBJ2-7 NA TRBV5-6 TGTGCCAGCAGCTTGGACCCTGCGACAGGGGTCGGAGAGCAGTACTTC CASSLDPATGVGEQYF
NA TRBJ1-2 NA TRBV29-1 TGCAGCGTCCAAGAATGGGGCTATGGCTACACCTTC CSVQEWGYGYTF
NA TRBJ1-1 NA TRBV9 TGTGCCAGCAGCGTCCTTGGGGAGAACACTGAAGCTTTCTTT CASSVLGENTEAFF
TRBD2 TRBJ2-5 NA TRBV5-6 TGTGCCAGCAGCTTGCTGACTAGCAGCGGGCAAGAGACCCAGTACTTC CASSLLTSSGQETQYF
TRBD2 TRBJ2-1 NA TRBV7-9 TGTGCCAGCAGCCCCCGACTAGCGGGAGACTTTGATGAGCAGTTCTTC CASSPRLAGDFDEQFF
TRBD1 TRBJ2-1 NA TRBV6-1 TGTGCCAGAGACGGGACAGGTCCCTACAATGAGCAGTTCTTC CARDGTGPYNEQFF
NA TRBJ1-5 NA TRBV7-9 TGTGCCAGCAGCCTACTAAATCAGCCCCAGCATTTT CASSLLNQPQHF